Given below is one TCR beta chain in context. The CDR3 is 16 residues long. Germline CDR1 SGHNT, CDR2 YYREEE (reference sequence). The V gene end was trimmed by 2 bases and the J gene end by 4 bases; junction bases not matched to a gene: 7. This specimen comes from a study of cytomegalovirus exposure and HLA in healthy donors. At the level of the study: Earlier sequencing of 150 million to 200 million T cells yielded around 100 million unique TCR beta sequences.

PCR used 60 Vbeta primers and 13 Jbeta primers. Generated by immunoSEQ multiplex PCR, the TCRdb table keeps only in-frame clones and is missing some. The sample consists of 95,000 to 100,000 clones, around four fifths of them appearing once. The clonotype originates from a man aged 40-50 years in good health and CMV-seropositive. The chain combines TRBV5-4 with TRBJ2-3; 10 nucleotides agree with TRBD2. Sequences were obtained from PBMCs. The CDR3 loop reads CASSLKRGGNSDTQYF. CDR3 bases: TGTGCCAGCAGCTTAAAGCGGGGGGGCAACTCAGATACGCAGTATTTT.